This T cell receptor (beta chain) is drawn from a study of brain metastases from non-small cell lung cancer (dated by TCRdb to about 2019). For the wider study: The study profiled the immune microenvironment of paired resected primary tumors and brain metastases from non-small-cell lung cancer patients. Beyond this particular receptor, the publication reports: Compared with the matched primary tumors, less than 65% of brain metastases appeared to show expanded T-cell clones. Paired brain metastases and primary tumors largely shared TCR repertoires, although T-cell densities in the metastases were sparse. T-cell infiltration was lower in brain metastases than in primary tumors (P < 0.001).

The cohort was made up of some 40 patients with surgically resected non-small-cell lung cancer, each of whom had both a primary tumor specimen and a brain metastasis specimen. Tumor specimens were archival formalin-fixed, paraffin-embedded tissues. The CDR3 sequence holds 15 residues, the cysteine and phenylalanine included. Solely the CDR3 DNA is kept, with 45 bases framed from the first base. CDR1 and CDR2 were assigned from the germline V gene as SGHTA and FQGTGA. About this clone: Its recognized antigen is unknown. Its ends do not fully match the called genes, so a read error is possible.

The library came from the immunoSEQ multiplex PCR assay. T-cell receptor beta chain repertoire sequencing was carried out together with a 770-gene immune expression panel. TCRdb retrieved this table from immuneACCESS and kept in-frame rearrangements only. Not all clones are present; in checked studies, unresolved V genes account for under half, and no reason is known for the remainder. The sample yields some 4,300 clones; around 85% were counted once. The ten biggest clones cover more than 5% of the sample. Sequenced material: primary lung tumor tissue. The cell subset or site label on this specimen signifies: primary lung tumor paired with brain metastasis. Recombination joined TRBV7-3 with TRBJ2-3; 9 of the junction bases match TRBD2. This receptor was obtained from a donor at least 40 years old with non-small cell lung cancer. The DNA sequence is as follows: TGTGCCAGCAGCTTAGGGACTAGCTACACAAATACGCAGTATTTT. It translates to CASSLGTSYTNTQYF. With all but the CDR3 taken from the reference TRBV7-3 and TRBJ2-3 genes, the full variable domain is: GAGVSQTPSNKVTEKGKYVELRCDPISGHTALYWYRQSLGQGPEFLIYFQGTGAADDSGLPNDRFFAVRPEGSVSTLKIQRTERGDSAVYLCASSLGTSYTNTQYFGPGTRLTVL.